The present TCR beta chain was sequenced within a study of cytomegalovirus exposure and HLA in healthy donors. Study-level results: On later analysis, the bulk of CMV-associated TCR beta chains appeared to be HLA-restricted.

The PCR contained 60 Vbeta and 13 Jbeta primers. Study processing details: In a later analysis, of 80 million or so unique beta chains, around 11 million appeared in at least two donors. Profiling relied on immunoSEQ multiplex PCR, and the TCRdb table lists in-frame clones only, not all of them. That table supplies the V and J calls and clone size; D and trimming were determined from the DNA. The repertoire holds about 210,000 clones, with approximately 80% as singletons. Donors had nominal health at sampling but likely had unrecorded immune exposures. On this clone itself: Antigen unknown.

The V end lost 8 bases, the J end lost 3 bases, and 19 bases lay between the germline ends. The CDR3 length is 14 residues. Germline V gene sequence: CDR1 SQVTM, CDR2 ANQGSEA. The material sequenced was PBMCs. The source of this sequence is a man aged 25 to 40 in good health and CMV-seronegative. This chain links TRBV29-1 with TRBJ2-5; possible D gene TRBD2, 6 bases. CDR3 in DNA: TGCAGCTTAATACTGGACTACGGGGAAGAGACCCAGTACTTC. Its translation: CSLILDYGEETQYF.